The clone carrying this T cell receptor (beta chain) occurred once. Looked up from germline, CDR1 is GTSNPN and CDR2 is SVGIG (reference sequence). The CDR3 is 13 amino acids. With 4 bases removed from V and 3 bases from J, the gap between germline ends came to 9 bases. Sequencing used immunoSEQ multiplex PCR; TCRdb keeps in-frame clones, though not all of them. The sample records about 440,000 clones, approximately 90% being singletons. These data are taken from a study of blood T cell repertoires in COVID-19. At the level of the study: The origin of the acute and convalescent COVID-19 samples was the United States, Italy and Spain.

The source material was peripheral blood. This chain joins TRBV30 and TRBJ1-4; a weak D match, TRBD1 (6 bases). This sequence was found in a woman in her 30s with acute or convalescent COVID-19. The CDR3 sequence: CAWKQGANEKLFF. In DNA form, the CDR3 reads TGTGCCTGGAAACAGGGAGCTAATGAAAAACTGTTTTTT.